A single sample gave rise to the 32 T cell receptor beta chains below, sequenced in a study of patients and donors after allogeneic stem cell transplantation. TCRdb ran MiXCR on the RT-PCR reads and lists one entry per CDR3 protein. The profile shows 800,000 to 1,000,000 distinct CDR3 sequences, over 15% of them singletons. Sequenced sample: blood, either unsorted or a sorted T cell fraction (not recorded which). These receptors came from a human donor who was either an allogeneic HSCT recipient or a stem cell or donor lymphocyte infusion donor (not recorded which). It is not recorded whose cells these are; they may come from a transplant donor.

CDR3 sequence (DNA): TGCGCCAGCAGCTTTTTTGGGGGGACTAGCGGGAGGCAGTCCCAAGAGACCCAGTACTTC. Amino acids: CASSFFGGTSGRQSQETQYF. The chain combines TRBV5-1 with TRBJ2-5; 15 bases map to TRBD2. This CDR3 region has 20 residues. V was clipped by 2 bases and J by 1 base; unmatched bases: 12. Germline V gives CDR1 SGHRS, CDR2 YFSETQ.

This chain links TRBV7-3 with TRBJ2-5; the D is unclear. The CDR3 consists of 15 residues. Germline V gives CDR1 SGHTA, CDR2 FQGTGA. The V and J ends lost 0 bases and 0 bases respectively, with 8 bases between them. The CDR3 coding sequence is TGTGCCAGCAGCTTAACGGGAATGTACCAAGAGACCCAGTACTTC. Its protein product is CASSLTGMYQETQYF.

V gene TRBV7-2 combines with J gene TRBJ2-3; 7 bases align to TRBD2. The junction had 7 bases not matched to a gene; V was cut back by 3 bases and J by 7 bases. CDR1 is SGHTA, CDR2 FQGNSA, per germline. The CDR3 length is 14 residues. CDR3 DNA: TGTGCCAGCAGCTTGAGTGTAGCGGGTTATACGCAGTATTTT. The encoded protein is CASSLSVAGYTQYF.

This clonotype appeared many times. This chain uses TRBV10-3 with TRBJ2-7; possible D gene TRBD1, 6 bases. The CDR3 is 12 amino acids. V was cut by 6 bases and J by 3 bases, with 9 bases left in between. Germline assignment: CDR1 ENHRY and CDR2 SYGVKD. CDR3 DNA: TGTGCCATCAGCGGACAGAGCTACGAGCAGTACTTC. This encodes CAISGQSYEQYF.

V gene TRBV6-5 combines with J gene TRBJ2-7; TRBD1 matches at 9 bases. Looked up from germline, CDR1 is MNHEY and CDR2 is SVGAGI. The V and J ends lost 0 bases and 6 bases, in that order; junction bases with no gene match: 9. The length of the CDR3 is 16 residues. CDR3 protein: CASSYSPGTGSVEQYF. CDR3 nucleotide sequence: TGTGCCAGCAGTTACTCCCCCGGGACAGGGTCTGTCGAGCAGTACTTC.

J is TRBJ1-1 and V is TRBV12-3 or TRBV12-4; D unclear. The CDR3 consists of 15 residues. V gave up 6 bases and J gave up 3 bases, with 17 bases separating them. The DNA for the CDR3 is TGTGCCAGCAGCTTACCCGCCGGAGCGGACACTGAAGCTTTCTTT. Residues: CASSLPAGADTEAFF.

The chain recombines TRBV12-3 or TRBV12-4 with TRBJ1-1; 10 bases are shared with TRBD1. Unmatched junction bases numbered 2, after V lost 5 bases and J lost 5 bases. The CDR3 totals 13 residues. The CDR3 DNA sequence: TGTGCCAGCAGTGGGGGACAGGGGACTGAAGCTTTCTTT. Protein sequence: CASSGGQGTEAFF.

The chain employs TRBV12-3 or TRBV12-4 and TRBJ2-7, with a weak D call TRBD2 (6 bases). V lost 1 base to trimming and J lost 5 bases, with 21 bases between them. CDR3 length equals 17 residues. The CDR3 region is CASSLGGGASEPHEQYF. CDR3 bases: TGTGCCAGCAGTTTAGGGGGCGGGGCTAGCGAGCCCCACGAGCAGTACTTC.

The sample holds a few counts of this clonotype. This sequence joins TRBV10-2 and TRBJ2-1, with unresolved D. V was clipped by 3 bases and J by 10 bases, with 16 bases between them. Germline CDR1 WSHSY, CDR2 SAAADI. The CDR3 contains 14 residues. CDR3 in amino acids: CASSDQLPRQEQFF. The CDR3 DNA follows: TGCGCCAGCAGTGATCAGCTCCCTCGGCAGGAGCAGTTCTTC.

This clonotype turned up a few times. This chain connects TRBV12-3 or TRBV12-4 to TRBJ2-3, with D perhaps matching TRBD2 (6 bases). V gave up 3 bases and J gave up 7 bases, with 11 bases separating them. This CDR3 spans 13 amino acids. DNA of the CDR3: TGTGCCAGCAGTTTTGATCGGACTAATACGCAGTATTTT. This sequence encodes CASSFDRTNTQYF.

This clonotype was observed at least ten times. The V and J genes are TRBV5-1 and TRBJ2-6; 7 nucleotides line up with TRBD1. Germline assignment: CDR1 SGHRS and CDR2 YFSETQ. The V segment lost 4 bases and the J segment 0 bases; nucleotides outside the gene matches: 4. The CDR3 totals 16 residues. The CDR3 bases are TGCGCCAGCAGCCAGACAGGGACCTCTGGGGCCAACGTCCTGACTTTC. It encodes CASSQTGTSGANVLTF.

CDR3 sequence reads: CASSDQGRLLYEQYF. The CDR3 DNA follows: TGTGCCAGCAGTGATCAGGGGCGTCTGTTATACGAGCAGTACTTC. The V gene is TRBV2, the J gene TRBJ2-7; tentatively, D is TRBD1 (6 bases). The germline CDR1 and CDR2 sequences are SNHLY and FYNNEI. This CDR3 is built from 15 residues. Trimming took off 3 bases at V and 4 bases at J, with 16 bases between the two ends.

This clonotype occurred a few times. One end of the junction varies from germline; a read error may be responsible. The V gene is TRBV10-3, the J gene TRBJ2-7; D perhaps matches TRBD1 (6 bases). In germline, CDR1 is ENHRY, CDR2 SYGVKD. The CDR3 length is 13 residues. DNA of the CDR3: TGTGCCATCAGTGACCTGGGGGCCGCTGCCCTATTCTTC. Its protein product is CAISDLGAAALFF.

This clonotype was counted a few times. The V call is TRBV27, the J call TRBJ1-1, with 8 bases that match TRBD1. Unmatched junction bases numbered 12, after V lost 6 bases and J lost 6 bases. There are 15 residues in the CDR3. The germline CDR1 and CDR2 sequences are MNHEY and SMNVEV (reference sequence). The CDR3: CASSPFGTGLAEAFF. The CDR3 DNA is TGTGCCAGCAGCCCCTTCGGGACAGGACTCGCTGAAGCTTTCTTT.

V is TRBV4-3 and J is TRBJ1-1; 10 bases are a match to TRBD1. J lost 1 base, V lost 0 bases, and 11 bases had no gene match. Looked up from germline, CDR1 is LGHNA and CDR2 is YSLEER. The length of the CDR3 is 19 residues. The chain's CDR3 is CASSQEIGTGAPPNTEAFF. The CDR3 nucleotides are TGCGCCAGCAGCCAAGAGATAGGGACAGGGGCCCCCCCGAACACTGAAGCTTTCTTT.

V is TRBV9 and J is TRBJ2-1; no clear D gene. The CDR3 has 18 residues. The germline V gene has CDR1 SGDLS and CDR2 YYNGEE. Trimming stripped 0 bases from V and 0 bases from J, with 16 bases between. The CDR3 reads CASSVVPELVPSYNEQFF. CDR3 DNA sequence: TGTGCCAGCAGCGTAGTCCCCGAGTTAGTCCCCTCCTACAATGAGCAGTTCTTC.

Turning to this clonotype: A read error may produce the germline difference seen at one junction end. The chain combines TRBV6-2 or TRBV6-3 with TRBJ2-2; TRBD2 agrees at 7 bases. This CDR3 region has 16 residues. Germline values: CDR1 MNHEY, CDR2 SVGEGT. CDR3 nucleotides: TGTGCCAGCAGTTACTCGAATATTACTAGCGCCGGGGATCTGTTTTTT. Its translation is CASSYSNITSAGDLFF.

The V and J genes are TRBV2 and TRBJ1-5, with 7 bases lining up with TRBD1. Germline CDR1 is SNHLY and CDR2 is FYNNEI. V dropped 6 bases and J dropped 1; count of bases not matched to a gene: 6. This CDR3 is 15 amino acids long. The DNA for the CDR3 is TGTGCCAGCAGCTTCGGGACAGAGAGCAATCAGCCCCAGCATTTT. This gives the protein CASSFGTESNQPQHF.

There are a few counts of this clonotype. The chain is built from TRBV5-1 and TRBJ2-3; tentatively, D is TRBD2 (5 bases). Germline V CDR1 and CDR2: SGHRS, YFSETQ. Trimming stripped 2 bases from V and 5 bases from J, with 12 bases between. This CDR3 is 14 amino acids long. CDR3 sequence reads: CASSLLVNEDTQYF. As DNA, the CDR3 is TGCGCCAGCAGCTTACTAGTTAATGAAGATACGCAGTATTTT.

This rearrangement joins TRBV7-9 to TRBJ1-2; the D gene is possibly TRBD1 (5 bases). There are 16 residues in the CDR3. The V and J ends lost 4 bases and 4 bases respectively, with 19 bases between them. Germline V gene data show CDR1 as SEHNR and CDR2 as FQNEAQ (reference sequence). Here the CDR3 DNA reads TGTGCCAGCAGCTCCCCCGGGACCTCGCCCTTCTATGGCTACACCTTC. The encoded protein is CASSSPGTSPFYGYTF.

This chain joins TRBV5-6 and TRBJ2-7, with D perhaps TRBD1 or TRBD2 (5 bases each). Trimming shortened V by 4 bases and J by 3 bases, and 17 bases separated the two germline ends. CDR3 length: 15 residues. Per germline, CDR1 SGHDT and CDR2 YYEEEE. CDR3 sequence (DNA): TGTGCCAGCAGCCCGGGGTGGGAGCAGGGCTACGAGCAGTACTTC. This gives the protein CASSPGWEQGYEQYF.

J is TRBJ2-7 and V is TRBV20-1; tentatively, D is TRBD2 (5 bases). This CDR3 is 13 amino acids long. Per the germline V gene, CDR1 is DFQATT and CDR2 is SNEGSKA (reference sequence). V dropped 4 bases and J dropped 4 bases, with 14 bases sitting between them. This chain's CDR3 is CSATGRVGYEQYF. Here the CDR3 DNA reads TGCAGTGCTACCGGGCGGGTTGGGTACGAGCAGTACTTC.

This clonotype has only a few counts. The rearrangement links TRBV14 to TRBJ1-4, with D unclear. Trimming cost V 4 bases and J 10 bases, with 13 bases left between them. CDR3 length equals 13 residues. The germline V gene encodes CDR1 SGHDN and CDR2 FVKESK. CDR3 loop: CASSPKNWGKLFF. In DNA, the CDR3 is TGTGCCAGCAGCCCAAAAAACTGGGGAAAACTGTTTTTT.

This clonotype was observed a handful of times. The DNA of the CDR3 is TGCGCCAGCAGCTACCCGGACGGGAGGAGCTCCTACGAGCAGTACTTC. This encodes CASSYPDGRSSYEQYF. The gene calls are TRBV5-1 and TRBJ2-7, with 7 bases aligning to TRBD2. After removal of 3 bases from V and 0 bases from J, the junction contained 9 bases not matched to a gene. The CDR3 extends over 16 amino acids. The germline V gene encodes CDR1 SGHRS and CDR2 YFSETQ.

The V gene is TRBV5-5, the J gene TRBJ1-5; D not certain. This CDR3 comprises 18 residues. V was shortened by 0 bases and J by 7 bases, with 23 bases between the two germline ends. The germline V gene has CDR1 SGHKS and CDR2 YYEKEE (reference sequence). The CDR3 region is CASSLASIDPRSGQPQHF. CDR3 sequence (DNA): TGTGCCAGCAGCTTGGCGTCAATTGACCCAAGATCGGGGCAGCCCCAGCATTTT.

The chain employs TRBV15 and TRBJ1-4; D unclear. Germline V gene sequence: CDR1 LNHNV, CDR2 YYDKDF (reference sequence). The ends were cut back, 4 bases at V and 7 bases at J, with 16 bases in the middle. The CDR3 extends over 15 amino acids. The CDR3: CATSTARRAREKLFF. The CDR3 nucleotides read TGTGCCACCAGCACCGCCAGGAGGGCACGTGAAAAACTGTTTTTT.

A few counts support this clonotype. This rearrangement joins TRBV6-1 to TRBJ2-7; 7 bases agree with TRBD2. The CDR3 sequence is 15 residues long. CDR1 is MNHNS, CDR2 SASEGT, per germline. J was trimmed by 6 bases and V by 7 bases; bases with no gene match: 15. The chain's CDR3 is CASKNSGGKRIEQYF. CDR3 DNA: TGTGCCAGCAAGAATTCCGGGGGGAAGAGGATCGAGCAGTACTTC.

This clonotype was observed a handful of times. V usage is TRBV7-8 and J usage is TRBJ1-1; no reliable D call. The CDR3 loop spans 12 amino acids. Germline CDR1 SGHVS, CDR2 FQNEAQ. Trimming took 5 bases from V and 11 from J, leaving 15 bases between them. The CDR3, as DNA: TGTGCCAGCAGCCAAAATTACTTCCCGGCTTTCTTT. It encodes CASSQNYFPAFF.

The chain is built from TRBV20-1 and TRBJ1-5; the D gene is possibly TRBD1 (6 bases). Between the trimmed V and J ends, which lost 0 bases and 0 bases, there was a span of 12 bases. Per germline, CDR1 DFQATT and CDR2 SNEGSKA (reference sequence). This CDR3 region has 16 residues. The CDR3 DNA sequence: TGCAGTGCTAGAGATTTGGGGGGCTCTAGCAATCAGCCCCAGCATTTT. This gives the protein CSARDLGGSSNQPQHF.

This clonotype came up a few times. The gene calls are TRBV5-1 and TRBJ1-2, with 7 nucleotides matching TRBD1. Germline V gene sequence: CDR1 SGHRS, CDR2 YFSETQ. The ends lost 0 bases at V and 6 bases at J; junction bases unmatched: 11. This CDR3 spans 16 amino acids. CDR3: CASSLGDLQGEDGYTF. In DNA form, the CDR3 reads TGCGCCAGCAGCTTGGGAGATCTTCAGGGGGAGGATGGCTACACCTTC.

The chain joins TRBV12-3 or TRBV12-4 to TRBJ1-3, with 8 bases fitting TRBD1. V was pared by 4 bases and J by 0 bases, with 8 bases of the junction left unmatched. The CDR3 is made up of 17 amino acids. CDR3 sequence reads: CASSSFQGAYSGNTIYF. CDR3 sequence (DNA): TGTGCCAGCAGTTCGTTTCAGGGGGCTTACTCTGGAAACACCATATATTTT.

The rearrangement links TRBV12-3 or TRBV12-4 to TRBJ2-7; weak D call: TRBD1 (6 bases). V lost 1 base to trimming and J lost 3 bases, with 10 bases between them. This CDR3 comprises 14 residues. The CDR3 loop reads CASSLGQEIYEQYF. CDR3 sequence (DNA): TGTGCCAGCAGTTTAGGACAGGAGATCTACGAGCAGTACTTC.